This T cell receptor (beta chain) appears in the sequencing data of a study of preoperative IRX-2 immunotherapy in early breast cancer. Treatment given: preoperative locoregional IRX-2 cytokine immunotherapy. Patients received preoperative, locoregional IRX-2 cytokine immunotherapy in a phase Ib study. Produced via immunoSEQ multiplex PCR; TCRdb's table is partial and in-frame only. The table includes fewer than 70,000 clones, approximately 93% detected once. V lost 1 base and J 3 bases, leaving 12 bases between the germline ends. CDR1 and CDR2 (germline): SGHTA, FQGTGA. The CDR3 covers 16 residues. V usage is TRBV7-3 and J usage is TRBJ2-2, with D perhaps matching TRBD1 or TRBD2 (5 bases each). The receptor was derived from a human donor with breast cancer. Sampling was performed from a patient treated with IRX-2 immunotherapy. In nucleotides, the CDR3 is TGTGCCAGCAGCTTAAGTGGTCAGGGAGACACCGGGGAGCTGTTTTTT. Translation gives CASSLSGQGDTGELFF.